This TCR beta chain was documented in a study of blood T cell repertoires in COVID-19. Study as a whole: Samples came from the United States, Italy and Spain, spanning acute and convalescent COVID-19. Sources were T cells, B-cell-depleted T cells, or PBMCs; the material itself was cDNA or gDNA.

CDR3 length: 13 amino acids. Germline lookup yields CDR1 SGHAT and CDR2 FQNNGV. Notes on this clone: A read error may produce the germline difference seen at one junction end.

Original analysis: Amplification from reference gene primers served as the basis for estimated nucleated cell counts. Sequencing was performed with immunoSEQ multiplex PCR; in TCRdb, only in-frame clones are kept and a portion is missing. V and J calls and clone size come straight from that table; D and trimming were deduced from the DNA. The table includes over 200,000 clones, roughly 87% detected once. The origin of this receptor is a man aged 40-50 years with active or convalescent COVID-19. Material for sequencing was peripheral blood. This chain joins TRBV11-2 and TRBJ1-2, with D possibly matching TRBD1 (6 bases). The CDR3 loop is CASSLSTGSIISF. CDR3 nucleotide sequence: TGTGCCAGCAGCTTATCTACAGGGAGTATAATCTCCTTC.